These 9 T cell receptor beta chains were sequenced from one sample in a study of blood T cell repertoires in COVID-19. Data came from immunoSEQ multiplex PCR; TCRdb stores just in-frame clones and leaves some out. The sample consists of 200,000 to 250,000 clones, about 82% of them appearing once. Sequenced: peripheral blood. These receptor sequences come from a woman in her 70s with COVID-19, enrolled during active disease.

The gene calls are TRBV27 and TRBJ2-3, with D possibly TRBD2 on 5 matching bases. This CDR3 contains 15 residues. V dropped 6 bases and J dropped 0 bases, with 13 bases sitting between them. Germline V gene lookup returns CDR1 MNHEY and CDR2 SMNVEV (reference sequence). Here the CDR3 DNA reads TGTGCCAGCAGCCCAGGACTTACTAGCACAGATACGCAGTATTTT. Residues: CASSPGLTSTDTQYF.

The chain combines TRBV6-5 with TRBJ1-4; 8 bases are shared with TRBD1. This CDR3 contains 15 residues. Germline values: CDR1 MNHEY, CDR2 SVGAGI. The J segment lost 4 bases and the V segment lost 1 base, leaving 2 bases of the junction unmatched. The CDR3 region has the DNA TGTGCCAGCAGTTACTTTGGACAGGGTAATGAAAAACTGTTTTTT. This codes for CASSYFGQGNEKLFF.

This clone was found a few times. This rearrangement joins TRBV5-4 to TRBJ1-2; 10 bases agree with TRBD1. The CDR3 totals 13 residues. Unmatched junction bases numbered 2, after V lost 6 bases and J lost 3 bases. Germline CDR1 SGHNT, CDR2 YYREEE (reference sequence). CDR3 bases: TGTGCCAGCACAGGACAGGGGGACTATGGCTACACCTTC. It encodes CASTGQGDYGYTF. The full variable domain, with the rest looked up from reference TRBV5-4 and TRBJ1-2, is ETGVTQSPTHLIKTRGQQVTLRCSSQSGHNTVSWYQQALGQGPQFIFQYYREEENGRGNFPPRFSGLQFPNYSSELNVNALELDDSALYLCASTGQGDYGYTFGSGTRLTVV.

The rearrangement joins TRBV7-2 to TRBJ2-6, with 8 bases identical to TRBD1. The CDR3 contains 14 residues. The J segment lost 4 bases and the V segment lost 6 bases, leaving 2 bases of the junction unmatched. The V gene's germline CDR1 is SGHTA and CDR2 FQGNSA. DNA of the CDR3: TGTGCCAGCAGGCAGGGGGCCGGGGCCAACGTCCTGACTTTC. It codes for CASRQGAGANVLTF.

The chain recombines TRBV28 with TRBJ1-2; perhaps TRBD1 as D (5 bases). Per the germline V gene, CDR1 is MDHEN and CDR2 is SYDVKM. Trimming pared 6 bases from V and 7 bases from J, leaving 15 bases between. The CDR3 totals 13 residues. For the CDR3, the DNA is TGTGCCAGCAGCTCCGGGGGGGGACGTGGCTACACCTTC. It translates to CASSSGGGRGYTF.

This clone was seen once. The chain carries TRBV28 and TRBJ1-2; no definite D call. Trimming removed 10 bases at V and 4 bases at J, with 19 bases between. This CDR3 region has 14 residues. CDR1 is MDHEN, CDR2 SYDVKM, per germline. The CDR3 here is CATLVAPGSYGYTF. The CDR3 coding sequence is TGTGCCACCCTCGTAGCCCCCGGGAGCTATGGCTACACCTTC.

The chain carries TRBV21-1 and TRBJ1-2; TRBD1, the D gene given by the table, was not confirmed from the DNA. TRBV21-1 is given as a pseudogene. This CDR3 spans 17 amino acids. The CDR3 DNA reads as TGTGCCAGCAGCACCCAGCGCAGGGAACCTCCTACCTATGGCTACACCTTC. Amino acid sequence: CASSTQRREPPTYGYTF.

The J gene is TRBJ1-5, the V gene TRBV7-8; 7 bases agree with TRBD1. The CDR3 has 14 amino acids. From germline, CDR1 is SGHVS and CDR2 FQNEAQ. Trimming removed 1 base from V and 6 bases from J; junction bases left unmatched: 3. The CDR3 is CASSLVTGSQPQHF. CDR3 DNA: TGTGCCAGCAGCTTAGTGACAGGGAGTCAGCCCCAGCATTTT.

This chain connects TRBV7-9 to TRBJ2-1, with 9 bases matching TRBD2. The ends lost 7 bases at V and 9 bases at J; junction bases unmatched: 10. This CDR3 has 14 residues. CDR1 is SEHNR and CDR2 is FQNEAQ in the germline V gene (reference sequence). Here the CDR3 reads CASTSGLAGREQFF. The CDR3 coding sequence is TGTGCCAGCACCTCGGGCCTAGCGGGGCGTGAGCAGTTCTTC.